The subject of this entry is one T cell receptor (beta chain). One entry per CDR3 protein results from TCRdb running MiXCR on the RACE reads. The repertoire has more than 300,000 distinct CDR3 sequences, approximately 5.8% of them found once; the top ten carry around 8.6%. This sample stems from a study of human T cells and chemical hapten exposure. The time point denotes: pre-sensitization, week 0. Treatment in this sample: therapeutic diphenylcyclopropenone sensitization with weekly scalp DPC. The germline gives CDR1 MDHEN, CDR2 SYDVKM. The CDR3 covers 16 residues. Trimming took 4 bases from V and 4 from J; bases not matched to a gene: 6.

This sequence joins TRBV28 and TRBJ2-1; 11 positions agree with TRBD2. Sequencing used whole blood, obtained in connection with sensitization to the hapten diphenylcyclopropenone (DPC). The clonotype comes from a woman aged 18-29 years with alopecia areata. Some clones in this sample may be carry-over from other donors' samples. The CDR3 loop is CASSSSSSGGYNEQFF. DNA of the CDR3: TGTGCCAGCAGTTCAAGTTCTAGCGGGGGGTACAATGAGCAGTTCTTC.